This T cell receptor beta chain was retrieved from a study of blood T cell repertoires in COVID-19. Study as a whole: T cells, B-cell-depleted T cells, or PBMCs provided the cDNA or gDNA that served as material.

Germline V gene sequence: CDR1 SGHNT, CDR2 YYREEE (reference sequence). The CDR3 contains 15 residues. Germline trimming cut 0 bases from V and 5 bases from J; bases unmatched to any gene: 6. There are a few counts of this clone. Sequencing was performed with immunoSEQ multiplex PCR; in TCRdb, only in-frame clones are kept and a portion is missing. The sample lists around 500,000 clones, approximately 83% occurring once. V usage is TRBV5-4 and J usage is TRBJ1-2, with 8 positions matching TRBD1. The sample comprised peripheral blood. The receptor was derived from a human donor in a cohort sampled during active COVID-19. The chain's CDR3 is CASSLGQGLGYGYTF. CDR3 bases: TGTGCCAGCAGCTTGGGACAGGGGTTAGGGTATGGCTACACCTTC.